Presented here are 11 T cell receptor beta chains from one specimen sequenced in a study of T-cell memory formation after mild COVID-19. TCRdb re-derived calls from the 5' RACE reads in MiXCR, one entry per CDR3 protein. The repertoire includes a few hundred thousand distinct CDR3 sequences, approximately 15% of them detected once, and approximately 20% sits in the top ten. Input material: PBMCs or a T cell subset sorted from them (not recorded which). The receptors originated from a man aged 18 to 30 who had mild COVID-19 (a few samples of this study predate the infection). Cell type and time point are not known.

J is TRBJ2-2 and V is TRBV7-9; TRBD2 agrees at 8 bases. Germline V gives CDR1 SEHNR, CDR2 FQNEAQ (reference sequence). V gave up 5 bases and J gave up 6 bases; unmatched junction bases: 2. This CDR3 comprises 13 residues. The CDR3 loop is CASSAGGPGELFF. The CDR3 DNA is TGTGCCAGCAGCGCGGGGGGACCCGGGGAGCTGTTTTTT. The variable domain in full, completed from reference TRBV7-9 and TRBJ2-2, reads DTGVSQNPRHKITKRGQNVTFRCDPISEHNRLYWYRQTLGQGPEFLTYFQNEAQLEKSRLLSDRFSAERPKGSFSTLEIQRTEQGDSAMYLCASSAGGPGELFFGEGSRLTVL.

This clonotype has a handful of counts. The V call is TRBV30, the J call TRBJ2-2; D not resolved. The V gene's germline CDR1 is GTSNPN and CDR2 SVGIG (reference sequence). This CDR3 is 12 amino acids long. The CDR3 DNA is TGTGCGGTCCTCGGTTCTTCCGGGGAGCTGTTTTTT. This gives the protein CAVLGSSGELFF.

There are many counts of this clonotype. This chain joins TRBV12-3 or TRBV12-4 and TRBJ2-5; 7 bases line up with TRBD2. The J segment lost 5 bases and the V segment lost 5 bases, leaving 5 bases of the junction unmatched. The CDR3 sequence is 13 residues long. The DNA of the CDR3 is TGTGCCAGCAGTGCTAGCGGCCCCGAGACCCAGTACTTC. Residues: CASSASGPETQYF.

This chain connects TRBV12-3 or TRBV12-4 to TRBJ2-7; D may be TRBD1 or TRBD2 (5 bases each). The CDR3 spans 14 residues. Trimming took 3 bases from V and 4 from J, leaving 13 bases between them. The CDR3 is CASSFAPEGYEQYF. The CDR3 DNA follows: TGTGCCAGCAGTTTCGCCCCAGAGGGGTACGAGCAGTACTTC.

This clonotype has only a few counts. The V and J genes are TRBV7-2 and TRBJ1-1, with TRBD1 as a possible D gene (5 bases). V lost 2 bases and J 2 bases, leaving 9 bases between the germline ends. The CDR3 sequence is 14 residues long. Germline CDR1 is SGHTA and CDR2 is FQGNSA. The CDR3 DNA is TGTGCCAGCAGCTTACACAGGACTAACACTGAAGCTTTCTTT. Amino acid sequence: CASSLHRTNTEAFF. The entire variable domain, with the rest obtained from reference TRBV7-2 and TRBJ1-1, is as follows: GAGVSQSPSNKVTEKGKDVELRCDPISGHTALYWYRQSLGQGLEFLIYFQGNSAPDKSGLPSDRFSAERTGGSVSTLTIQRTQQEDSAVYLCASSLHRTNTEAFFGQGTRLTVV.

This clonotype was recorded many times. The rearrangement uses TRBV10-3 and TRBJ2-1; tentative D call: TRBD1 (6 bases). The CDR3 extends over 17 amino acids. The V and J ends lost 0 bases and 2 bases respectively, with 14 bases between them. In germline, CDR1 is ENHRY, CDR2 SYGVKD. CDR3 in amino acids: CAISESRQETAYNEQFF. The CDR3 region has the DNA TGTGCCATCAGTGAGTCGAGACAGGAGACCGCCTACAATGAGCAGTTCTTC.

This clonotype was counted at least ten times. At one of its ends the junction is not consistent with the germline gene, which may arise from a read error. The chain joins TRBV11-2 to TRBJ2-6, with unresolved D. CDR1 SGHAT and CDR2 FQNNGV come from the germline V gene. There are 13 residues in the CDR3. In DNA, the CDR3 is TGTGCCAGCCGCTTCTCTGGGGCCAACGTCCTGACTTTC. As protein: CASRFSGANVLTF.

V and J are TRBV6-5 and TRBJ1-4; no reliable D call. Germline V lookup: CDR1 MNHEY, CDR2 SVGAGI. The CDR3 totals 14 residues. Between the trimmed V and J ends, which lost 3 bases and 5 bases, there was a span of 10 bases. For the CDR3, the DNA is TGTGCCAGCAGTTATGGTCGCCGGAATGAAAAACTGTTTTTT. Residues: CASSYGRRNEKLFF.

In DNA, the CDR3 is TGCAGCGTGGATCGGACAGGGGCGAGGCAAGAGACCCAGTACTTC. It is translated as CSVDRTGARQETQYF. V gene TRBV29-1 combines with J gene TRBJ2-5, with 9 nucleotides matching TRBD1. Unmatched junction bases numbered 10, after V lost 6 bases and J lost 2 bases. The CDR3 runs to 15 residues. The germline V gene has CDR1 SQVTM and CDR2 ANQGSEA.

This clonotype was counted ten times or more. The V and J genes are TRBV14 and TRBJ1-6; D is possibly TRBD1 (5 bases). This CDR3 is 12 amino acids long. Germline V gene lookup returns CDR1 SGHDN and CDR2 FVKESK. V lost 3 bases and J 8 bases, leaving 5 bases between the germline ends. The CDR3 loop is CASSQGDSPLHF. CDR3 DNA: TGTGCCAGCAGCCAGGGGGATTCACCCCTCCACTTT.

The chain uses TRBV29-1 and TRBJ2-7; D unclear. V was trimmed by 4 bases and J by 2 bases, leaving 15 bases between them. The CDR3 runs to 14 residues. Germline V gene lookup returns CDR1 SQVTM and CDR2 ANQGSEA. CDR3 coding DNA: TGCAGCGTTGGTTCGGAGTGGTTTCCCTACGAGCAGTACGTC. Its translation is CSVGSEWFPYEQYV.